This TCR beta chain is drawn from a study of control samples from healthy donors and cancer patients. Using immunoSEQ multiplex PCR, the repertoire was profiled, and TCRdb retains in-frame clones only, with some absent. The profile shows around 55,000 clones, 70% to 90% of them singletons. This CDR3 has 12 amino acids. In germline, CDR1 is MDHEN, CDR2 SYDVKM. V gave up 7 bases and J gave up 10 bases, with 11 bases separating them. The source material was blood. This TCR was sampled from a man aged 50-59 years in good health. The chain carries TRBV28 and TRBJ1-6; possibly TRBD1 for D (5 bases). The DNA of the CDR3 is TGTGCCAGCAAAAAGGGGAGCTCACCCCTCCACTTT. Translated, it gives CASKKGSSPLHF.